This T cell receptor beta chain was recovered during a study of CD4+ T cells in melanoma. The assay was immunoSEQ multiplex PCR, and TCRdb's table has in-frame clones only and misses some. The table shows around 13,000 clones, with 68% occurring only once. Study-level findings and limits: Neoantigen-specific CD4+ T cells in melanoma reportedly had diverse differentiation states. A reported correlation linked neoantigen-specific CD4+ T cells to CD8+, macrophage and B cell function.

The germline V and J ends were trimmed by 5 bases and 2 bases, with 19 bases remaining between them. This CDR3 contains 17 residues. CDR1 and CDR2 (germline): MGHRA, YSYEKL. This clone has only a few counts. What it binds is not known. The TCR originated in a human donor with melanoma. The chain employs TRBV4-1 and TRBJ1-5; perhaps TRBD1 as D (5 bases). Material: cells from a culture (not recorded whether cultured in vitro). CDR3 sequence: CASSSRGGNGGNQPQHF. The CDR3 region has the DNA TGCGCCAGCAGCTCCCGGGGGGGGAACGGTGGCAATCAGCCCCAGCATTTT.